The source of this T cell receptor (beta chain) is a study of vaccination and CD4 T cells after COVID-19. Cultured CD4+ T cell DNA was sequenced using the Oncomine TCR Beta short-read assay. Each CDR3 protein gets one entry after TCRdb re-called the PCR reads with MiXCR. The sample has about 26,000 distinct CDR3 sequences, roughly a third seen once. V was clipped by 6 bases and J by 3 bases, with 8 bases between them. The CDR3 totals 12 residues. Indicated time point: late sampling 161 to 241 days after vaccination in a few convalescent patients. Treatment defined: approximately 9-day PBMC culture with coronavirus spike peptide pools or control peptides (ViraFEST assay). Comment on this clonotype: What it binds is not known.

Sample: CD4+ T cells from blood, cultured in vitro, taken about 7 months after SARS-CoV-2 vaccination. The sequence derives from a human donor who had recovered from COVID-19. The chain uses TRBV12-3 or TRBV12-4 and TRBJ2-5; D gene ambiguous. The CDR3 sequence is CASSLEKETQYF. In nucleotides, the CDR3 is TGTGCCAGCAGCCTGGAAAAAGAGACCCAGTACTTC.